This is a list of T cell receptor beta chains from one sample in a study of tumor-infiltrating lymphocytes in oesophageal squamous cell carcinoma. TCRdb re-called the PCR reads with MiXCR, one entry per CDR3 protein. The repertoire includes about 12,000 distinct CDR3 sequences, roughly 54% of them detected once, and more than 20% sits in the top ten. Sequencing was performed on esophageal tumor tissue. The receptors here all came from a male donor with esophageal squamous cell carcinoma. CDR3s include the opening cysteine and the closing phenylalanine or tryptophan. A D gene is named only where the DNA matches it firmly. Clone size appears in some rows only: once, few, many, or a class for an expanded clone.

V	J	size	D	DNA	CDR3
TRBV7-2	TRBJ2-5	.	.	TGTGCCAGCAGCTTAGCCGCGGGCGCTAATGAGCAGTTCTTT	CASSLAAGANEQFF
TRBV6-1	TRBJ2-5	.	TRBD1	TGTGCCACTTGGGACAGGGTGGAGACCCAGTACTTC	CATWDRVETQYF
TRBV7-6	TRBJ2-2	.	.	TGTGCCAGCAGCTCCACACAGGGGCTAGCGGGTACCGGGGAGCTGTTTTTT	CASSSTQGLAGTGELFF
TRBV7-6	TRBJ2-7	.	.	TGTGCCAGCAGCTCGACAGGAGACTACGAGCAGTACTTC	CASSSTGDYEQYF
TRBV7-2	TRBJ2-3	large	TRBD2	TGTGCCAGCAGCTTAGACGGGAGGGGGGTAGATACGCAGTATTTT	CASSLDGRGVDTQYF
TRBV7-2	TRBJ2-3	.	.	TGTGCCAGCAGCTTAAATGGGAACACAGATACGCAGTATTTT	CASSLNGNTDTQYF
TRBV4-1	TRBJ2-1	many	TRBD2	TGCGCCAGCAGCCAACCCCCGGGACTAGCGGGAGTTTCAAAGGTCAATGAGCAGTTCTTC	CASSQPPGLAGVSKVNEQFF
TRBV6-5	TRBJ2-7	.	.	TGTGCCAGCAGGGGCTCGCCAACCTACGAGCAGTACTTC	CASRGSPTYEQYF
TRBV7-6	TRBJ2-1	.	.	TGTGCTAGCAGCCCCGGGCAGTACAATGAGCAGTTCTTC	CASSPGQYNEQFF
TRBV7-6	TRBJ2-1	.	TRBD1	TGTGCCAGCAGCCGGGACAGGGACTACTACAATGAGCAGTTCTTC	CASSRDRDYYNEQFF
TRBV5-1	TRBJ2-1	many	.	TGCGCCAGCAGCTGGGGGGGCTTCAATGAGCAGTTCTTC	CASSWGGFNEQFF
TRBV7-3	TRBJ2-5	few	.	TGTGCCAGCTCGTCGGGCAGAGGAGAGACCCAGTACTTC	CASSSGRGETQYF
TRBV10-3	TRBJ2-1	.	.	TGTGCCATCAGTGAGTCAGGGGGGAGTTCCGACAATGAGCAGTTCTTC	CAISESGGSSDNEQFF
TRBV6-1	TRBJ2-7	.	.	TGTGCCAGCACGTCGTTGGAATCCTACGAGCAGTACTTC	CASTSLESYEQYF
TRBV7-2	TRBJ2-1	.	TRBD2	TGTGCCAGCAGCTTAGGGGCGGGGGGTGAGCAGTTCTTC	CASSLGAGGEQFF
TRBV6-8	TRBJ1-4	.	TRBD1	TGTGCCAGCAGTTACTATCAGGGGGCAGACGAAAAACTGTTTTTT	CASSYYQGADEKLFF
TRBV12-3/TRBV12-4	TRBJ2-5	.	TRBD1	TGTGCCAGCAGACCGACAGGGCGCGGAGAGACCCAGTACTTC	CASRPTGRGETQYF
TRBV7-2	TRBJ2-1	medium-sized	TRBD2	TGTGCCAGCAGCTTATTTTATGCGGGAGTTACCAATGAGCAGTTCTTC	CASSLFYAGVTNEQFF
TRBV11-3	TRBJ2-1	few	TRBD2	TGTGCCAGCAACTCGGGGGGAATGGATGAGCAGTTCTTC	CASNSGGMDEQFF
TRBV27	TRBJ2-3	.	TRBD1	TGTGCCAGCAGTCAGGGACAGGGTAGAGATACGCAGTATTTT	CASSQGQGRDTQYF
TRBV10-3	TRBJ2-5	few	.	TGTGCCATCAGTGAGGGACAGAACCAAGAGACCCAGTACTTC	CAISEGQNQETQYF
TRBV7-3	TRBJ2-3	.	.	TGTGCCAGCAGCTCATCGACAGGGAGGGCAGATACGCAGTATTTT	CASSSSTGRADTQYF
TRBV11-2	TRBJ2-1	.	.	TGTGCCAGCAGTTGGGGTCAAAGCTCCTACAATGAGCAGTTCTTC	CASSWGQSSYNEQFF
TRBV10-2	TRBJ2-5	once	.	TGCGCCAGCAGTGAGGGGGCGAGAAAAGAGACCCAGTACTTC	CASSEGARKETQYF
TRBV7-8	TRBJ2-5	few	.	TGTGCCAGCAGCATAAGACAGGCAAACGGGGAGACCCAGTACTTC	CASSIRQANGETQYF
TRBV4-1	TRBJ2-1	.	.	TGCGCCAGCAGCCAAGACATCTCCTACAATGAGCAGTTCTTC	CASSQDISYNEQFF
TRBV7-3	TRBJ2-5	.	.	TGTGCCAGCAGCCCGGGGGACGTCAGGCCCTACGATGAGCAGTACTTC	CASSPGDVRPYDEQYF
TRBV12-3/TRBV12-4	TRBJ1-3	once	.	TGTGCCAGCAGTTTAACTCTAGGAAACACCATATATTTT	CASSLTLGNTIYF
TRBV7-8	TRBJ2-7	few	TRBD2	TGTGCCAGCACCCAGACTAGCGGTAGCTACGAGCAGTACTTC	CASTQTSGSYEQYF
TRBV7-2	TRBJ2-1	.	TRBD1	TGTGCCAGCAGCTTATATCACAGGGGTGATGAGCAGTTCTTC	CASSLYHRGDEQFF
TRBV7-6	TRBJ2-1	.	.	TGTGCCAGCAGTCAAAGCGACGGACTGGCCACGGTAGGACAATTTGAGCAGTTCTTC	CASSQSDGLATVGQFEQFF
TRBV7-3	TRBJ2-3	.	TRBD2	TGTGCCAGCAGCTTTCTTGCGGGAGTCGGGGATACGCAGTATTTT	CASSFLAGVGDTQYF
TRBV6-8	TRBJ2-1	.	TRBD1	TGTGCCAGCACCCGTGGGCGACAGGGATATGGGACCCAGTTCTTC	CASTRGRQGYGTQFF
TRBV7-2	TRBJ2-7	once	.	TGTGCCAGCAGCTCTCCGCGGCGCGGGGGACAGCCTACCACCTACGAGCAGTACTTC	CASSSPRRGGQPTTYEQYF
TRBV7-9	TRBJ2-5	few	.	TGTGCCAGCAGCCTTGCGGGGCCAGAGACCCAGTACTTC	CASSLAGPETQYF
TRBV11-2	TRBJ1-2	.	TRBD1	TGTGCCAGCAGCTCTCGAACCGGGACAGGGTTGGAAGGCTATGGCTACACCTTC	CASSSRTGTGLEGYGYTF
TRBV12-3/TRBV12-4	TRBJ1-2	.	.	TGTGCCAACAGTACCGACAGAGCCAACTATGGCTACACCTTC	CANSTDRANYGYTF
TRBV7-2	TRBJ2-7	.	TRBD1	TGTGCCAGCAGCTTAGTAGGAGGCGGACAGGGTAGGTCCTCCTACGAGCAGTACTTC	CASSLVGGGQGRSSYEQYF
TRBV7-2	TRBJ2-3	few	.	TGTGCCAGCAGCTTAAGGGCCCGGGATACGCAGTATTTT	CASSLRARDTQYF
TRBV7-6	TRBJ2-7	.	TRBD1	TGTGCCAGCAGCTTAGTGGGACAGGGGGTCTCCTACGAGCAGTACTTC	CASSLVGQGVSYEQYF
TRBV5-1	TRBJ2-7	.	TRBD2	TGCGCCAGCAGCACTAGCGACTACGAGCAGTACTTC	CASSTSDYEQYF
TRBV7-6	TRBJ2-3	.	.	TGTGCCAGCAGCTTTGCCGGCCCCTCAGTCGATAATACGCAGTATTTT	CASSFAGPSVDNTQYF
TRBV7-4	TRBJ1-1	.	TRBD1	TGTGCCAGCAGCAAGGGACAGGGGGGTGCACGGAACACTGAAGCTTTCTTT	CASSKGQGGARNTEAFF
TRBV6-6	TRBJ2-7	many	.	TGTGCCAGCAGTTACTCGATAGGGACCTACGAGCAGTACTTC	CASSYSIGTYEQYF